The T cell receptor (beta chain) described here comes from a study of cytomegalovirus exposure and HLA in healthy donors. Sequencing was performed with immunoSEQ multiplex PCR; in TCRdb, only in-frame clones are kept and a portion is missing. Altogether 150,000 to 200,000 clones are present, less than 90% being singletons, with the ten largest covering around 2%. The CDR3 spans 17 residues. In germline, CDR1 is LNHDA, CDR2 SQIVND (reference sequence). V dropped 3 bases and J dropped 5 bases, with 19 bases sitting between them. The receptor comes from a woman aged 18-29 years in good health and CMV-seronegative. The sequenced sample was PBMCs. This chain links TRBV19 with TRBJ1-4; D call uncertain. The DNA for the CDR3 is TGTGCCAGTAGTATCTTAGTGGATGTAGGAGAGAATGAAAAACTGTTTTTT. It specifies CASSILVDVGENEKLFF.